Listed below are T cell receptor beta chains from one sample, sequenced in a study of cytomegalovirus exposure and HLA in healthy donors. Sequencing was performed with immunoSEQ multiplex PCR; in TCRdb, only in-frame clones are kept and a portion is missing. The table shows roughly 190,000 clones, with 82% occurring only once. What was sequenced was PBMCs. The receptors originated from a woman younger than 30 in good health and CMV-seronegative. CDR3s include the opening cysteine and the closing phenylalanine or tryptophan. A D gene is named only where the DNA matches it firmly. The size of a clone is reported for some rows only, either as once, few or many, or as a class for expanded clones.

once	TRBV6-5	TRBD2	TRBJ2-7	TGTGCCAGCAGTTATGCCGGGGCAGCGGGAGTAGAGCAGTACTTC	CASSYAGAAGVEQYF
NA	TRBV21-1	NA	TRBJ1-2	TGTGCCAGCAGCTGCCCCCGAGGCTATGGCTACACCTTC	CASSCPRGYGYTF
NA	TRBV6-6	TRBD1	TRBJ2-5	TGTGCCAGCAGTTACCTCGAGGACAGGGGGCAAGAGACCCAGTACTTC	CASSYLEDRGQETQYF
NA	TRBV9	NA	TRBJ2-7	TGTGCCAGCAGCACAAGCGGGAGACAGGGTTTGTACGAGCAGTACTTC	CASSTSGRQGLYEQYF
NA	TRBV7-8	TRBD1	TRBJ1-2	TGTGCCAGCAGCTTAGGGCGACAGGGTAACTATGGCTACACCTTC	CASSLGRQGNYGYTF
NA	TRBV7-6	NA	TRBJ1-4	TGTGCCAGCAGCAAAGCAGGAGGAGGCGGGGAAAAACTGTTTTTT	CASSKAGGGGEKLFF
few	TRBV5-6	NA	TRBJ1-1	TGTGCCAGCAGCGTCGAATTCGGGCAGGGAAGTCGAGCTTTCTTT	CASSVEFGQGSRAFF
NA	TRBV18	TRBD1	TRBJ2-7	TGTGCCAGCGCCGACAGGGTTGGCGAGCAGTACTTC	CASADRVGEQYF
NA	TRBV6-1	NA	TRBJ1-6	TGTGCCAGCAGTTTTACAGGTGAAAATTCACCCCTCCACTTT	CASSFTGENSPLHF
NA	TRBV6-1	NA	TRBJ1-2	TGTGCCAGCAGTGAGCTGGCAGTTTCTGGCTACACCTTC	CASSELAVSGYTF